The rows below give T cell receptor beta chains drawn from one sample of a study of shared clonotypes between healthy human individuals. Sequencing was performed with immunoSEQ multiplex PCR; in TCRdb, only in-frame clones are kept and a portion is missing. The table records some 2.1 million clones, about 95% of them present only once. The sequencing sample was made of naive CD8+ T cells sorted from blood. Receptors were obtained from a man between 18 and 29 years old in good health. Each CDR3 is given with its conserved first and last residue. D genes are given only for firm matches. Where a row states a size, it is once, few, many or the class of an expanded clone; other rows omit it.

clone_size,v_call,d_call,j_call,cdr3_aa,cdr3_nt
NA,TRBV10-2,NA,TRBJ2-7,CASGREGAPSYEQYF,TGCGCCAGCGGCCGAGAAGGGGCCCCCTCCTACGAGCAGTACTTC
NA,TRBV10-2,TRBD2,TRBJ2-7,CASSEGDYLTYEQYF,TGCGCCAGCAGTGAAGGGGACTACTTGACCTACGAGCAGTACTTC
NA,TRBV30,NA,TRBJ2-3,CAWSPYTDTQYF,TGTGCCTGGAGTCCCTACACAGATACGCAGTATTTT
NA,TRBV9,NA,TRBJ2-7,CASSAPDTGYYEQYF,TGTGCCAGCAGCGCACCCGATACCGGGTACTACGAGCAGTACTTC
NA,TRBV2,NA,TRBJ1-2,CASIDPPGEYTF,TGTGCCAGCATTGACCCCCCGGGAGAATACACCTTC
once,TRBV29-1,TRBD1,TRBJ2-7,CSVRTGGPYEQYF,TGCAGCGTGCGAACAGGGGGCCCGTACGAGCAGTACTTC
NA,TRBV6-6,TRBD1,TRBJ2-3,CASSLGQGATDTQYF,TGTGCCAGCAGTCTAGGACAGGGCGCCACAGATACGCAGTATTTT
NA,TRBV6-5,TRBD1,TRBJ1-1,CASRDSTGRAEAFF,TGTGCCAGCAGGGATTCGACAGGGAGGGCTGAAGCTTTCTTT
NA,TRBV29-1,NA,TRBJ1-2,CSAGGADYGYTF,TGCAGCGCCGGGGGGGCGGACTATGGCTACACCTTC
once,TRBV6-5,NA,TRBJ2-7,CASRGPGFYEQYF,TGTGCCAGCAGGGGCCCGGGTTTCTACGAGCAGTACTTC
NA,TRBV5-6,TRBD2,TRBJ2-2,CASSPGLAGGPGTGELFF,TGTGCCAGCAGCCCAGGACTAGCGGGGGGGCCGGGCACCGGGGAGCTGTTTTTT
NA,TRBV7-9,TRBD2,TRBJ2-7,CASSTTGLTFSYEQYF,TGTGCCAGCAGCACCACGGGACTAACATTCTCCTACGAGCAGTACTTC
NA,TRBV27,TRBD2,TRBJ2-7,CASSASGVVYEQYF,TGTGCCAGCAGTGCTAGCGGGGTCGTCTACGAGCAGTACTTC
NA,TRBV7-8,TRBD1,TRBJ1-1,CASSLQGMNTEAFF,TGTGCCAGCAGCCTACAGGGGATGAACACTGAAGCTTTCTTT
NA,TRBV2,NA,TRBJ2-6,CASCCGGTNVLTF,TGTGCCAGCTGTTGCGGCGGAACCAACGTCCTGACTTTC
NA,TRBV9,NA,TRBJ2-5,CASSVAGVLETQYF,TGTGCCAGCAGCGTGGCAGGGGTTCTCGAGACCCAGTACTTC
NA,TRBV19,NA,TRBJ2-1,CASSRDWGEDEQFF,TGTGCCAGTAGTCGGGACTGGGGGGAGGATGAGCAGTTCTTC
NA,TRBV19,NA,TRBJ1-5,CASTQGSNQPQHF,TGTGCCAGTACGCAGGGGAGCAATCAGCCCCAGCATTTT
NA,TRBV7-2,NA,TRBJ2-5,CASSLVGGASETQYF,TGTGCCAGCAGCTTAGTGGGGGGGGCCTCAGAGACCCAGTACTTC
NA,TRBV4-3,NA,TRBJ2-1,CASSQDTDPSYNEQFF,TGCGCCAGCAGCCAAGATACCGACCCGTCCTACAATGAGCAGTTCTTC
NA,TRBV27,NA,TRBJ2-7,CASRGGGHHPPHEQYF,TGTGCCAGCAGGGGAGGAGGCCATCACCCCCCCCACGAGCAGTACTTC
NA,TRBV29-1,NA,TRBJ2-7,CSVERGGYEQYF,TGCAGCGTTGAGAGGGGGGGCTACGAGCAGTACTTC
NA,TRBV4-1,TRBD1,TRBJ1-4,CASHSLSGTGEVEYANEKLFF,TGCGCCAGCCACTCGTTATCCGGGACAGGGGAAGTAGAGTACGCTAATGAAAAACTGTTTTTT
NA,TRBV5-8,NA,TRBJ2-7,CASSLGVSQYF,TGTGCCAGCAGCTTGGGGGTTTCGCAGTACTTC
NA,TRBV7-7,NA,TRBJ2-2,CASSLYGPLNTGELFF,TGTGCTAGCAGCTTATATGGACCCCTGAACACCGGGGAGCTGTTTTTT
NA,TRBV2,NA,TRBJ2-7,CASTSRQVPYEQYF,TGTGCCAGCACCTCCAGACAGGTCCCCTACGAGCAGTACTTC
once,TRBV2,TRBD1,TRBJ1-1,CASRWTGGAGHTEAFF,TGTGCCAGCAGGTGGACAGGGGGCGCGGGGCACACTGAAGCTTTCTTT
NA,TRBV14,NA,TRBJ1-1,CASSQLSHNTEAFF,TGTGCCAGCAGCCAACTCTCCCATAACACTGAAGCTTTCTTT
NA,TRBV7-9,TRBD1,TRBJ2-7,CASSLGGQSYEQYF,TGTGCCAGCAGCTTAGGGGGACAGTCCTACGAGCAGTACTTC
NA,TRBV7-9,NA,TRBJ2-3,CASSLVSVITDTQYF,TGTGCCAGCAGCTTAGTTTCGGTTATAACAGATACGCAGTATTTT
NA,TRBV13,TRBD1,TRBJ1-6,CASSSGQNDSPLHF,TGTGCCAGCAGCTCGGGACAGAATGATTCACCCCTCCACTTT
NA,TRBV29-1,NA,TRBJ1-1,CSVEPGSEAFF,TGCAGCGTTGAGCCCGGGTCCGAAGCTTTCTTT
NA,TRBV18,NA,TRBJ2-7,CASSLRDISSYEQYF,TGTGCCAGCTCACTTCGGGACATTTCCTCCTACGAGCAGTACTTC
NA,TRBV6-5,TRBD1,TRBJ1-2,CASTFVEGQGPQTF,TGTGCCAGCACCTTCGTGGAGGGACAGGGACCCCAAACCTTC